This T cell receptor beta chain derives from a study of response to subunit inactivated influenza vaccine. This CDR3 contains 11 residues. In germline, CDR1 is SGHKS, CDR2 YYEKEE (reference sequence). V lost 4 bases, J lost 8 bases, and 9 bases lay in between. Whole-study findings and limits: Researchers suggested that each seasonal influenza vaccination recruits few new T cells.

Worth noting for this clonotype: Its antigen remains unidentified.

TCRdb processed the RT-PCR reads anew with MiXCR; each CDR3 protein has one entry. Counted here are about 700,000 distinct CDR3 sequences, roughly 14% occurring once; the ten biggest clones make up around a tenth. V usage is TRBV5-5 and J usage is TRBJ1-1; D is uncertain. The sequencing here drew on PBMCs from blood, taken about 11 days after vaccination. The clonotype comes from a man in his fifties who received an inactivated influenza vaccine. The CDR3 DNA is TGTGCCAGCAGCACCTGGTTCGAAGCTTTCTTT. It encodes CASSTWFEAFF.